Below are 16 T cell receptor beta chains sequenced from a single sample in a study of cytomegalovirus exposure and HLA in healthy donors. Some clones are missing from TCRdb's copy, which holds only in-frame ones; the method was immunoSEQ multiplex PCR. The table records 200,000 to 250,000 clones, around 90% of them present only once. The sample was PBMCs. These receptors were obtained from a young woman in good health and CMV-seronegative.

The chain recombines TRBV27 with TRBJ2-7, with TRBD2 matching 9 bases. Germline CDR1 is MNHEY and CDR2 is SMNVEV (reference sequence). The CDR3 is 15 residues long. V trimming: 2 bases; J trimming: 1 base; junction bases outside the gene matches: 3. CDR3 protein: CASSLLAGPSYEQYF. For the CDR3, the DNA is TGTGCCAGCAGTTTACTAGCGGGACCTTCCTACGAGCAGTACTTC.

The gene calls are TRBV29-1 and TRBJ1-2, with a possible D match to TRBD1 (6 bases). This CDR3 contains 15 residues. Germline CDR1 and CDR2: SQVTM and ANQGSEA. Trimming removed 7 bases from V and 4 bases from J, with 22 bases in between. The CDR3 protein is CSGYRTGPSSYGYTF. The CDR3 region has the DNA TGCAGCGGATACCGAACAGGGCCCTCTTCCTATGGCTACACCTTC.

The chain recombines TRBV5-1 with TRBJ2-7, with 12 nucleotides matching TRBD2. With 5 bases clipped from V and 4 bases from J, the junction kept 7 bases outside the gene matches. The CDR3 is 15 amino acids. Germline loops: CDR1 SGHRS, CDR2 YFSETQ. The CDR3, as DNA: TGCGCCAGCAGACCGACTAGCGGGAGTAGGTACGAGCAGTACTTC. Translation gives CASRPTSGSRYEQYF.

In its sample, this clone was seen once. The chain couples TRBV7-8 to TRBJ1-1; no clear D gene. V dropped 9 bases and J dropped 1 base, with 9 bases sitting between them. Germline assignment: CDR1 SGHVS and CDR2 FQNEAQ. This CDR3 is 12 amino acids long. The CDR3 region is CASQRGNTEAFF. The CDR3 DNA reads TGTGCCAGTCAACGGGGGAACACTGAAGCTTTCTTT.

The chain combines TRBV11-2 with TRBJ1-2, with 7 positions matching TRBD1. The CDR3 sequence is 13 residues long. Germline assignment: CDR1 SGHAT and CDR2 FQNNGV. The ends lost 8 bases at V and 8 bases at J; junction bases unmatched: 11. This chain's CDR3 is CASLKQGIGGYTF. CDR3 sequence (DNA): TGTGCCAGCTTAAAACAGGGGATCGGAGGCTACACCTTC. The full variable domain, in which reference TRBV11-2 and TRBJ1-2 provide the parts outside the CDR3, is EAGVAQSPRYKIIEKRQSVAFWCNPISGHATLYWYQQILGQGPKLLIQFQNNGVVDDSQLPKDRFSAERLKGVDSTLKIQPAKLEDSAVYLCASLKQGIGGYTFGSGTRLTVV.

This clone appeared once. This chain links TRBV11-2 with TRBJ2-7; TRBD2 is a possible D gene (6 bases). CDR3 length: 15 amino acids. The V end was cut by 1 base, the J end by 2 bases, with 12 bases between. Germline CDR1 and CDR2: SGHAT and FQNNGV. The CDR3 sequence: CASSLGLGVPYEQYF. The CDR3 DNA is TGTGCCAGCAGCTTAGGACTAGGGGTCCCCTACGAGCAGTACTTC.

J is TRBJ1-1 and V is TRBV25-1; no definite D call. With 4 bases removed from V and 2 bases from J, the gap between germline ends came to 11 bases. The CDR3 has 14 residues. Germline lookup yields CDR1 MGHDK and CDR2 SYGVNS. The CDR3 reads CASSGMVANTEAFF. For the CDR3, the DNA is TGTGCCAGCAGTGGGATGGTAGCTAACACTGAAGCTTTCTTT.

J is TRBJ1-1 and V is TRBV29-1; 7 nucleotides match TRBD1. With 5 bases clipped from V and 1 base from J, the junction kept 7 bases outside the gene matches. The germline V gene encodes CDR1 SQVTM and CDR2 ANQGSEA. This CDR3 contains 14 residues. CDR3 sequence: CSVCPGQPNTEAFF. As DNA, the CDR3 is TGCAGCGTTTGTCCGGGACAGCCGAACACTGAAGCTTTCTTT.

The chain carries TRBV25-1 and TRBJ2-2, with D maybe TRBD2 (6 bases). Looked up from germline, CDR1 is MGHDK and CDR2 is SYGVNS. Trimming cost V 2 bases and J 4 bases, with 17 bases left between them. This CDR3 has 17 residues. This CDR3 reads CASSESSRGWSTGELFF. The CDR3 nucleotides are TGTGCCAGCAGTGAAAGTTCGCGGGGATGGAGCACCGGGGAGCTGTTTTTT. Based on the CDR3 plus reference TRBV25-1 and TRBJ2-2, the full variable domain is EADIYQTPRYLVIGTGKKITLECSQTMGHDKMYWYQQDPGMELHLIHYSYGVNSTEKGDLSSESTVSRIRTEHFPLTLESARPSHTSQYLCASSESSRGWSTGELFFGEGSRLTVL.

This chain uses TRBV7-9 with TRBJ2-6, with a possible D match to TRBD1 (5 bases). The CDR3 runs to 16 residues. V shed 2 bases and J shed 2 bases, with 10 bases lying between them. Germline V lookup: CDR1 SEHNR, CDR2 FQNEAQ (reference sequence). The CDR3 loop is CASSLQGSPGANVLTF. The CDR3 DNA reads TGTGCCAGCAGCTTACAGGGTTCACCTGGGGCCAACGTCCTGACTTTC.

V usage is TRBV5-1 and J usage is TRBJ1-1, with TRBD1 matching over 9 bases. This CDR3 has 16 amino acids. Per germline, CDR1 SGHRS and CDR2 YFSETQ. V trimming: 1 base; J trimming: 4 bases; junction bases outside the gene matches: 8. The CDR3: CASSLPFGQGTTEAFF. The CDR3 bases are TGCGCCAGCAGCTTGCCTTTTGGACAGGGGACCACTGAAGCTTTCTTT.

The chain is built from TRBV4-2 and TRBJ1-1, with 9 bases aligning to TRBD1. There are 15 residues in the CDR3. V was clipped by 0 bases and J by 11 bases; unmatched bases: 10. Germline values: CDR1 LGHNA, CDR2 YNFKEQ. CDR3 bases: TGTGCCAGCAGCCAAGATGGGGGACAGGGTAATAAGGCTTTCTTT. Protein sequence: CASSQDGGQGNKAFF.

The chain has TRBV19 and TRBJ2-3; 7 nucleotides match TRBD2. The ends lost 5 bases at V and 0 bases at J; junction bases unmatched: 2. Per the germline V gene, CDR1 is LNHDA and CDR2 is SQIVND (reference sequence). The length of the CDR3 is 14 residues. This CDR3 is CASSSAGSTDTQYF. DNA for the CDR3: TGTGCCAGTAGTTCAGCGGGGAGCACAGATACGCAGTATTTT. The full variable domain, completed using reference TRBV19 and TRBJ2-3, is DGGITQSPKYLFRKEGQNVTLSCEQNLNHDAMYWYRQDPGQGLRLIYYSQIVNDFQKGDIAEGYSVSREKKESFPLTVTSAQKNPTAFYLCASSSAGSTDTQYFGPGTRLTVL.

V usage is TRBV6-1 and J usage is TRBJ2-2; D perhaps matches TRBD1 (6 bases). From germline, CDR1 is MNHNS and CDR2 SASEGT. The V gene lost 7 bases and the J gene lost 6 bases, with 18 bases spanning the gap. This CDR3 is 15 amino acids long. In DNA, the CDR3 is TGTGCCAGCAACGAGGGGAACAGGGTCGCCGGGGAGCTGTTTTTT. Its translation is CASNEGNRVAGELFF.

V is TRBV30 and J is TRBJ2-3; TRBD2 agrees at 11 bases. The V gene's germline CDR1 is GTSNPN and CDR2 SVGIG (reference sequence). This CDR3 contains 15 residues. V dropped 4 bases and J dropped 6; count of bases not matched to a gene: 9. CDR3 nucleotide sequence: TGTGCCTGGACTTTCGGGACTAGCGGCGGGGATACGCAGTATTTT. Protein sequence: CAWTFGTSGGDTQYF.

This clone has only one observation. The rearrangement uses TRBV6-5 and TRBJ1-4; D ambiguous. In germline, CDR1 is MNHEY, CDR2 SVGAGI. This CDR3 is 15 amino acids long. V was shortened by 6 bases and J by 3 bases, with 14 bases between the two germline ends. The CDR3 DNA follows: TGTGCCAGCAGCTCCCCGGGGTTACCTAATGAAAAACTGTTTTTT. The encoded protein is CASSSPGLPNEKLFF.